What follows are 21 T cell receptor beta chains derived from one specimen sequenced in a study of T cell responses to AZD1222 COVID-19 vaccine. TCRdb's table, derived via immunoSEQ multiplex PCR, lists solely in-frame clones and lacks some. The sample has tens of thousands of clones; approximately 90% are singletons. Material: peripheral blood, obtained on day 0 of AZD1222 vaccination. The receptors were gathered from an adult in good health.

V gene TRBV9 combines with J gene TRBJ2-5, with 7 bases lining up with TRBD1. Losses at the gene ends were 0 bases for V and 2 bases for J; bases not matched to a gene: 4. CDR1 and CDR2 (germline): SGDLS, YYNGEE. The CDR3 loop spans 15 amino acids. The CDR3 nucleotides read TGTGCCAGCAGCGTAGCCCCGGGACAGCAAGAGACCCAGTACTTC. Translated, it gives CASSVAPGQQETQYF. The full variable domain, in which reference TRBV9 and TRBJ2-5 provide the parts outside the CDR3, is DSGVTQTPKHLITATGQRVTLRCSPRSGDLSVYWYQQSLDQGLQFLIQYYNGEERAKGNILERFSAQQFPDLHSELNLSSLELGDSALYFCASSVAPGQQETQYFGPGTRLLVL.

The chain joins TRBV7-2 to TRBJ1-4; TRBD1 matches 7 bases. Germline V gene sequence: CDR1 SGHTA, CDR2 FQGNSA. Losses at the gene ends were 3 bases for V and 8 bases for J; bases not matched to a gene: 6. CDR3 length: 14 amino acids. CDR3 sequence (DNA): TGTGCCAGCAGCTTGACAGGGTACGACGAAAAACTGTTTTTT. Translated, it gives CASSLTGYDEKLFF.

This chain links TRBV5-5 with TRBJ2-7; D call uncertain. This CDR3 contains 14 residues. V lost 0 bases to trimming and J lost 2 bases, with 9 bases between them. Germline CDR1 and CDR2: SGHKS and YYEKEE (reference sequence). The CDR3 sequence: CASSLGVGPYEQYF. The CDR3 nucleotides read TGTGCCAGCAGCTTGGGTGTGGGCCCCTACGAGCAGTACTTC.

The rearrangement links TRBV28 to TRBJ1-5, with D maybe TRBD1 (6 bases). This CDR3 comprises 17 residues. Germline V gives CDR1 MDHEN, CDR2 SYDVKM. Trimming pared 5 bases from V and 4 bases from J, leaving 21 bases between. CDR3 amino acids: CASSPLYPDRQNQPQHF. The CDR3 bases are TGTGCCAGCAGTCCCCTTTACCCCGACAGGCAGAATCAGCCCCAGCATTTT.

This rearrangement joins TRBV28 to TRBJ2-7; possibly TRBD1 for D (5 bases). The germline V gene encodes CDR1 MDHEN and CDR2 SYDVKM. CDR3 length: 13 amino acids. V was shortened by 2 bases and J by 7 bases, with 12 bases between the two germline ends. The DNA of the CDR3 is TGTGCCAGCAGTTTAAGGGGAACCTGGGAGCAGTACTTC. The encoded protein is CASSLRGTWEQYF.

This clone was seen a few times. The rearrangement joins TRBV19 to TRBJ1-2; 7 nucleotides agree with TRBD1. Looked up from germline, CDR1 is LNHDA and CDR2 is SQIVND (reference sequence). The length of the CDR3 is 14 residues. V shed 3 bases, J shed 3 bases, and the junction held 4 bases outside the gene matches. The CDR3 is CASSIRGHDYGYTF. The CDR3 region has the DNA TGTGCCAGTAGTATTAGGGGGCACGACTATGGCTACACCTTC.

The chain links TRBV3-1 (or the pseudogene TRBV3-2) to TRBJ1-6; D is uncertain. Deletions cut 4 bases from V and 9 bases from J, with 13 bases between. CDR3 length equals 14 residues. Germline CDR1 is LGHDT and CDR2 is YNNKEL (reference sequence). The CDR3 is CASSRGQDLSPLHF. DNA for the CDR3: TGTGCCAGCAGCCGAGGCCAGGACCTTTCACCCCTCCACTTT.

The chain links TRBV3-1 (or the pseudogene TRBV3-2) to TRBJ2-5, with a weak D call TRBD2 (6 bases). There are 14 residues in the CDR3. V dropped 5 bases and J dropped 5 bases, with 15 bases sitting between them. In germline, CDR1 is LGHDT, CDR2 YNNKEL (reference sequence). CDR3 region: CASSSQAGRETQYF. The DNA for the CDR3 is TGTGCCAGCAGCTCCCAGGCAGGGAGGGAGACCCAGTACTTC.

The CDR3 DNA follows: TGTGCCAGCAGTCCGGGACCCAGCAATCAGCCCCAGCATTTT. Translating gives CASSPGPSNQPQHF. The J gene is TRBJ1-5, the V gene TRBV6-5; D is possibly TRBD1 (5 bases). The CDR3 is made up of 14 amino acids. V lost 5 bases and J lost 1, with 9 bases in between. The germline V gene has CDR1 MNHEY and CDR2 SVGAGI.

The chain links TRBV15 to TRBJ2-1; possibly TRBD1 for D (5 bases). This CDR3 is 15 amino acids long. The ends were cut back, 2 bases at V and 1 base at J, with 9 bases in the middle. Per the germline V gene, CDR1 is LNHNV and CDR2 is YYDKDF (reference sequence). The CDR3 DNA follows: TGTGCCACCAGCAGACAGGGTCGTTCCTACAATGAGCAGTTCTTC. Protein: CATSRQGRSYNEQFF.

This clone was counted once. CDR3 sequence (DNA): TGTGCCAGCAGCGGGACGGTAACCTACGAGCAGTACTTC. It specifies CASSGTVTYEQYF. The chain couples TRBV2 to TRBJ2-7; D possibly matches TRBD1 or TRBD2 (5 bases each). The germline V gene has CDR1 SNHLY and CDR2 FYNNEI. Between the trimmed V and J ends, which lost 6 bases and 2 bases, there was a span of 11 bases. This CDR3 has 13 residues.

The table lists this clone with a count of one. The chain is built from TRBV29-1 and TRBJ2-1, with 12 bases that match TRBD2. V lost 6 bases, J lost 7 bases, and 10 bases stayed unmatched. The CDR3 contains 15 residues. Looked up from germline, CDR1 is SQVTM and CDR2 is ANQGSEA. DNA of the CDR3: TGCAGCGTGCAAATCGGACTAGCGGGATCGAATGAGCAGTTCTTC. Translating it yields CSVQIGLAGSNEQFF.

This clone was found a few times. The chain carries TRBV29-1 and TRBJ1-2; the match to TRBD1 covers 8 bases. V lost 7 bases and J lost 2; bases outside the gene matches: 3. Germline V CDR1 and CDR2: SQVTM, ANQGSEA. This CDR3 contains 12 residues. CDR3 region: CSAPGGNYGYTF. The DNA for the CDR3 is TGCAGCGCCCCAGGGGGCAACTATGGCTACACCTTC.

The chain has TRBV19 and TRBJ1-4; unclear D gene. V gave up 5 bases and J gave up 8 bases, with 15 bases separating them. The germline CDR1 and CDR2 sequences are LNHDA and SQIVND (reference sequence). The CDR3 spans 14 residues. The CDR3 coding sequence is TGTGCCAGTAGTTCCCAGCCCAGACGAGAAAAACTGTTTTTT. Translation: CASSSQPRREKLFF.

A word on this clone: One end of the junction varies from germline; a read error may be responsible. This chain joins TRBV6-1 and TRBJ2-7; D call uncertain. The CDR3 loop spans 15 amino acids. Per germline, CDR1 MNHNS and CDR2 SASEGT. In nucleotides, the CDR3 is TGTGCCAGCAGCGAAGACGGACGACCTACCTACGAGCAGTACTTC. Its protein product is CASSEDGRPTYEQYF.

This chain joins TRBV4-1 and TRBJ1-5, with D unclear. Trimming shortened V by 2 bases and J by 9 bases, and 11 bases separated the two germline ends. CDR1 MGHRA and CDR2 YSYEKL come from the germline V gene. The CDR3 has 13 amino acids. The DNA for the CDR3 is TGCGCCAGCAGCCAATTTGGTACGGGGCCCCAGCATTTT. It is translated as CASSQFGTGPQHF.

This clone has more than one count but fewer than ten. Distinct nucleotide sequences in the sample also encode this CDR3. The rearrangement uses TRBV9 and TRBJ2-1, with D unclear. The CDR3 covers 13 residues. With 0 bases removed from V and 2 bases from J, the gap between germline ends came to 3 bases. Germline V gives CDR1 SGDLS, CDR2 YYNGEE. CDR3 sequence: CASSVGAYNEQFF. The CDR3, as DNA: TGTGCCAGCAGCGTAGGGGCCTACAATGAGCAGTTCTTC.

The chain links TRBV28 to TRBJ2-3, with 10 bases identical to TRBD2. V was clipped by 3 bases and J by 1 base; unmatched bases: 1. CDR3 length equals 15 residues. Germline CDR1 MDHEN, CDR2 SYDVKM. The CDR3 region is CASSFSGRGTDTQYF. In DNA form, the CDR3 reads TGTGCCAGCAGTTTCAGCGGGAGGGGCACAGATACGCAGTATTTT.

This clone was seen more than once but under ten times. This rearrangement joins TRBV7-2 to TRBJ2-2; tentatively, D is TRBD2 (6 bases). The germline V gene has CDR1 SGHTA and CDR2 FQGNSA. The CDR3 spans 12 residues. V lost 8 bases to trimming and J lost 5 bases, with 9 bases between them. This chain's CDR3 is CASVGLTGELFF. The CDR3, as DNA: TGTGCCAGCGTGGGACTTACCGGGGAGCTGTTTTTT.

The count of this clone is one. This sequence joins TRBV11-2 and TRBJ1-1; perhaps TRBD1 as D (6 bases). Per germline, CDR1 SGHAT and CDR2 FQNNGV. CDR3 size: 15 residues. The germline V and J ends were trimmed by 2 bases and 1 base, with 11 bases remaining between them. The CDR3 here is CASSLLGHQNTEAFF. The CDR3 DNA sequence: TGTGCCAGCAGCTTATTGGGACATCAGAACACTGAAGCTTTCTTT.

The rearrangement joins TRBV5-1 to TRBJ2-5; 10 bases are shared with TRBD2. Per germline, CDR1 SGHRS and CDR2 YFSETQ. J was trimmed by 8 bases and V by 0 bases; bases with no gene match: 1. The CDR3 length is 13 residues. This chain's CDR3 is CASSLASGRTQYF. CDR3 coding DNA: TGCGCCAGCAGCTTGGCTAGCGGGAGAACCCAGTACTTC.